This T cell receptor (beta chain) was found in a study of T cell responses to AZD1222 COVID-19 vaccine. Turning to the study itself: It was second doses at about 4 or about 12 weeks that were pooled. Study-wide findings and caveats: A reported finding is that nearly half of spike-specific TCRs target unmutated variant regions. Seropositivity was recorded at baseline in only a handful of AZD1222 recipients.

A remark on this clone: The antigen remains undetermined.

Only in-frame clones appear in the TCRdb table, and some are missing; sequencing was by immunoSEQ multiplex PCR. The sample lists approximately 73,000 clones; over 80% were seen once. Germline assignment: CDR1 SEHNR and CDR2 FQNEAQ (reference sequence). This CDR3 has 15 residues. V trimming: 2 bases; J trimming: 3 bases; junction bases outside the gene matches: 5. The sequencing used peripheral blood, collected on day 0 of AZD1222 vaccination. The receptor's source is an adult in good health. This sequence joins TRBV7-9 and TRBJ2-7; TRBD1 matches 9 bases. Written as DNA, the CDR3 is TGTGCCAGCAGCTTAAGCGGGACAGGGAACTACGAGCAGTACTTC. Translating gives CASSLSGTGNYEQYF.